This T cell receptor (beta chain) was recorded in a study of T cell responses to AZD1222 COVID-19 vaccine (dated by TCRdb to about 2021). Describing the broader study: AZD1222 recipients whose second dose came at about 4 weeks and those whose second dose came at about 12 weeks were combined into one group, since spike-specific TCR depth and breadth did not differ between the two schedules. TCR sequencing covered 230 or so trial participants: 207 given two doses of AZD1222 and about 26 given two doses of MenACWY control vaccine. Trial participants were enrolled by age into subgroups of 18-55, 56-69 and 70-plus years, and roughly 160, 29 and 62 TCR-sequenced participants, respectively, were included in these subgroups.

Trimming removed 1 base from V and 1 base from J, leaving 4 bases between the germline ends. From its cysteine to its phenylalanine, the CDR3 spans 13 amino acids. CDR3 DNA is the only sequence kept; it has 39 bases, read in frame from the first base. The CDR3 regions of human TCRbeta chains were analyzed by immunosequencing. The authors' analysis ran thus. TCRs in the repertoires were matched against a reference library of SARS-CoV-2-specific TCRs that had been generated with the MIRA antigen-specificity platform. Breadth meant the fraction of unique TCRs that were SARS-CoV-2-associated, whereas depth meant the fraction of total T cells that were SARS-CoV-2-associated. Using the MIRA data, each spike-specific TCR was mapped to the spike region that the TCR reacts to and placed in a CD4 or CD8 class. Log10-transformed breadth and depth values were compared by one-way ANOVA with Sidak's multiple comparisons tests. The source is immuneACCESS, and TCRdb retained only in-frame sequences with V and J called. Part of the clones is not carried over; for the studies checked, unresolved V genes explain less than half of this, and the remainder is unexplained. V, J and clone size are taken as reported in that table, and D and trimming were inferred from the DNA itself. This sample gives some 180,000 clones in total; around 90% of them show up just once. The ten largest clones add up to more than 1.5% of the sample.

Per the publication, the time point label means: baseline before first vaccination. Vaccinee samples came from UK trials COV001 and COV002, including a single-blind randomized controlled phase 2/3 trial of AZD1222 (ChAdOx1 nCoV-19) in healthy adults. For TCRbeta chain sequencing, PBMC samples from trial participants were taken at day 0 and at day 28 after the second dose. What the study reported, not specific to this receptor: Only five or six AZD1222 recipients were SARS-CoV-2 seropositive at baseline, limiting conclusions about previously exposed vaccinees. After two AZD1222 doses, spike-specific TCR breadth and depth were significantly higher than at day 0 and than in MenACWY recipients. The vaccine-associated CD4 TCRs covered the entire spike protein, and the dominant responses fell in regions 160-218 and 743-854. Participants were mostly white British and included more females than males, and it was suggested by the authors that clonal diversity may have been underestimated. In the small 56-69-year group, the increase in depth fell short of significance, most likely because of low power. No day 14 peak-response samples were available, so repertoires were characterized only after the peak T cell response. Epitopes outside the regions mutated in the B.1.351 and B.1.1.7 variants were reportedly recognized by nearly half of the unique spike-specific TCRs.

Note on this clone: Its antigen is unknown. Base qualities are not provided; no much larger clone lies one nucleotide away. Other DNA sequences in the sample encode the same CDR3.

This TCR derives from an adult in good health. The sample consisted of peripheral blood, taken on day 0 of AZD1222 vaccination. The rearranged chain carries TRBV12-3 or TRBV12-4 and TRBJ1-1, with the identity of the D gene unclear. This receptor carries the CDR3 CASSLGPNTEAFF. The DNA sequence is TGTGCCAGCAGTTTAGGTCCGAACACTGAAGCTTTCTTT.